The present entry profiles one T cell receptor beta chain with its context. This sample was taken from a study of blood T cell repertoires in COVID-19. Profiling relied on immunoSEQ multiplex PCR, and the TCRdb table lists in-frame clones only, not all of them. This table has roughly 130,000 clones, about 80% appearing once. The CDR3 totals 17 residues. Trimming took off 6 bases at V and 3 bases at J, with 21 bases between the two ends. Germline V CDR1 and CDR2: KGHSH, LQKENI. This TCR was recovered from a man aged 50 or older who had recovered from COVID-19. Material for sequencing was PBMCs or T cells enriched from blood (not recorded which). The chain joins TRBV18 to TRBJ1-5, with D possibly TRBD1 on 5 matching bases. The chain's CDR3 is CASSQRGRQGPNQPQHF. The CDR3, as DNA: TGTGCCAGCTCTCAACGGGGGAGGCAGGGACCCAATCAGCCCCAGCATTTT. Filled out from reference TRBV18 and TRBJ1-5, the complete variable domain reads NAGVMQNPRHLVRRRGQEARLRCSPMKGHSHVYWYRQLPEEGLKFMVYLQKENIIDESGMPKERFSAEFPKEGPSILRIQQVVRGDSAAYFCASSQRGRQGPNQPQHFGDGTRLSIL.